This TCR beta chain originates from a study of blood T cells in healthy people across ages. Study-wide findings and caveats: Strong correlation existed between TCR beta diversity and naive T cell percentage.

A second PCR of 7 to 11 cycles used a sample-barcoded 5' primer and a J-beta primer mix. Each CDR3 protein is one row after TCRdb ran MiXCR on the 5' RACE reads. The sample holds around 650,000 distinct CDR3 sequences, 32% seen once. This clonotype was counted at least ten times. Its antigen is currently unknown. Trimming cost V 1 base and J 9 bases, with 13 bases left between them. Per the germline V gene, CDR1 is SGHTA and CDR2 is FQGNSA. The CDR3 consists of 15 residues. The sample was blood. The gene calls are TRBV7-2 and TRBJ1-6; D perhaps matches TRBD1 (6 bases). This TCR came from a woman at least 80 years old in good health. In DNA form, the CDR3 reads TGTGCCAGCAGCTTAGTCTCCGGGGGCAGTTCACCCCTCCACTTT. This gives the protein CASSLVSGGSSPLHF.